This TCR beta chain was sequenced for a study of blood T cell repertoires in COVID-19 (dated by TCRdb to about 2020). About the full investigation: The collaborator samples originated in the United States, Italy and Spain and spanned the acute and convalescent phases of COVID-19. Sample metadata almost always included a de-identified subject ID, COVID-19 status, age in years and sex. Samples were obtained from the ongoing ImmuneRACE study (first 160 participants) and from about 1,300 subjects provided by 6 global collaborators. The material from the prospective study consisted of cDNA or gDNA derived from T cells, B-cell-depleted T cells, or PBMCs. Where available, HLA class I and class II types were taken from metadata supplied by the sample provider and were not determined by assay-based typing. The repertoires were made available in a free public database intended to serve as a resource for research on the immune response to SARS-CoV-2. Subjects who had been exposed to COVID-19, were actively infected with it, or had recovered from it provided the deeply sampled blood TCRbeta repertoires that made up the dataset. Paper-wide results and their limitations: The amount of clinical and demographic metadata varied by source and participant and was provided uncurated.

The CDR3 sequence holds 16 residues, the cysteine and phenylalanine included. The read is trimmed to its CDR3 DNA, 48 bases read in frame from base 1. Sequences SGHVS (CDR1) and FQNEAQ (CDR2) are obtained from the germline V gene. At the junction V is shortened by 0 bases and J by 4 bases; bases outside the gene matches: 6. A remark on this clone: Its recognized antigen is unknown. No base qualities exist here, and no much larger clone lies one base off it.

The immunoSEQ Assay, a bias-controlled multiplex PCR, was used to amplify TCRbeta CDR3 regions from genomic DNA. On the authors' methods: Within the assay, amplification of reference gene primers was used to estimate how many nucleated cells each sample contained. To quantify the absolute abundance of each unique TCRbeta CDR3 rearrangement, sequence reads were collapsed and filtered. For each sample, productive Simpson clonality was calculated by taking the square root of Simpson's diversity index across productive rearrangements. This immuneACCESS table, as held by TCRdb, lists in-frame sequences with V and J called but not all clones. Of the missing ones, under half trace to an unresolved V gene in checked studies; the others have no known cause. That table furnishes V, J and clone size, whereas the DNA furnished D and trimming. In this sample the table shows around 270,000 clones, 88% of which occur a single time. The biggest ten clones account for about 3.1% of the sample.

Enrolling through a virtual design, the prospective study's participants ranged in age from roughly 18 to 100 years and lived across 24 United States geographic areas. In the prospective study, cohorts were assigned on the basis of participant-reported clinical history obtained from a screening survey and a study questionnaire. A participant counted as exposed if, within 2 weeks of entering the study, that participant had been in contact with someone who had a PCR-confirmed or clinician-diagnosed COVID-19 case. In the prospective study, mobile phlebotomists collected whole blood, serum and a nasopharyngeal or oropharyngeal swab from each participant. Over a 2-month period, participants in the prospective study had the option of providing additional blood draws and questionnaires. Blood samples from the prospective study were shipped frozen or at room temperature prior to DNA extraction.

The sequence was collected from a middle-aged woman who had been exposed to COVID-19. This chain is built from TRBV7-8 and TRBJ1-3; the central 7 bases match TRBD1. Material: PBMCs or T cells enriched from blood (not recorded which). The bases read TGTGCCAGCAGCTTAGCGCTGACAGGGCGAGGAAACACCATATATTTT. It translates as CASSLALTGRGNTIYF.